This T cell receptor (beta chain) was identified in a study of regulatory T cells in long-lasting Graves disease. Study results and caveats: Lower TCR diversity was seen in persistent Graves' patients than in newly diagnosed ones.

Building the TCR beta libraries relied on iRepertoire HTBI primers, and CDR3 regions underwent Arm-PCR. TCRdb called the multiplex PCR reads again in MiXCR, with one record for every CDR3 protein. The data show about 460,000 distinct CDR3 sequences, around a fifth seen once. This clonotype has more than one count but fewer than ten. The antigen remains undetermined. Time point defined: persistent/refractory GD, antithyroid drugs over 5 years with positive TRAb. From RNA extracted from PBMCs, the TCR library was made. American Thyroid Association guidelines defined Graves' disease diagnosis. Sequenced here: peripheral blood mononuclear cells (PBMCs), sampled when the disease was refractory, from a patient treated with antithyroid drugs. The sequence derives from a female donor with Graves disease.

The CDR3 is CASTTETEAFF. The DNA of the CDR3 is TGTGCCAGTACGACCGAGACTGAAGCTTTCTTT. This chain uses TRBV19 with TRBJ1-1; D not resolved. The CDR3 consists of 11 residues. Trimming stripped 7 bases from V and 5 bases from J, with 8 bases between. Germline lookup yields CDR1 LNHDA and CDR2 SQIVND (reference sequence).